What follows are 29 T cell receptor beta chains derived from one specimen sequenced in a study of T cell responses to AZD1222 COVID-19 vaccine. TCRdb's table, derived via immunoSEQ multiplex PCR, lists solely in-frame clones and lacks some. The sample holds under 140,000 clones, about 94% seen once. Sequencing used peripheral blood, obtained 28 days after the second AZD1222 dose. These receptor sequences come from an adult who received the AZD1222 COVID-19 vaccine.

The V call is TRBV24-1, the J call TRBJ2-3; TRBD2 might be the D (5 bases). Germline V gives CDR1 KGHDR, CDR2 SFDVKD. The CDR3 has 16 residues. The ends were cut back, 2 bases at V and 3 bases at J, with 14 bases in the middle. CDR3 sequence reads: CATSDSRLAGTDTQYF. CDR3 sequence (DNA): TGTGCCACCAGTGATTCTCGCCTAGCTGGGACAGATACGCAGTATTTT.

This chain connects TRBV4-2 to TRBJ2-1; 8 bases align to TRBD2. V lost 0 bases and J lost 6; bases outside the gene matches: 10. The germline V gene has CDR1 LGHNA and CDR2 YNFKEQ. This CDR3 region has 17 residues. CDR3 sequence: CASSQDSREGLLNEQFF. The CDR3 DNA follows: TGTGCCAGCAGCCAAGATTCCCGGGAGGGCCTCCTCAATGAGCAGTTCTTC.

This rearrangement joins TRBV29-1 to TRBJ1-4, with D unclear. V lost 7 bases and J lost 8, with 11 bases in between. From germline, CDR1 is SQVTM and CDR2 ANQGSEA. This CDR3 region has 11 residues. For the CDR3, the DNA is TGCAGCGCCGGACCGGGAGAAAAACTGTTTTTT. Its protein product is CSAGPGEKLFF.

This chain's CDR3 is CASSLGQKYGYTF. In DNA, the CDR3 is TGTGCCAGCAGCCTGGGACAGAAATATGGCTACACCTTC. The chain has TRBV5-4 and TRBJ1-2, with 7 bases identical to TRBD1. The length of the CDR3 is 13 residues. The J segment lost 5 bases and the V segment lost 4 bases, leaving 5 bases of the junction unmatched. The germline V gene encodes CDR1 SGHNT and CDR2 YYREEE (reference sequence).

This chain uses TRBV4-1 with TRBJ2-1; the D is unclear. V lost 2 bases to trimming and J lost 9 bases, with 8 bases between them. This CDR3 is 12 amino acids long. The V gene's germline CDR1 is MGHRA and CDR2 YSYEKL. The CDR3 DNA reads as TGCGCCAGCAGCCAACGCCGGGCTGAGCAGTTCTTC. Its protein product is CASSQRRAEQFF.

This rearrangement joins TRBV19 to TRBJ1-1; 8 positions match TRBD1. Germline-derived CDR1 and CDR2 are LNHDA and SQIVND (reference sequence). The junction had 4 bases not matched to a gene; V was cut back by 5 bases and J by 5 bases. The CDR3 sequence is 13 residues long. CDR3 loop: CASSFDRGTEAFF. DNA for the CDR3: TGTGCCAGTAGTTTCGACAGGGGAACTGAAGCTTTCTTT.

CDR3 loop: CASSLAWVAGGNTGELFF. CDR3 sequence (DNA): TGCGCCAGCAGCTTGGCCTGGGTAGCGGGGGGCAACACCGGGGAGCTGTTTTTT. The rearrangement uses TRBV5-1 and TRBJ2-2; 10 bases align to TRBD2. The V segment lost 0 bases and the J segment 2 bases; nucleotides outside the gene matches: 7. Per germline, CDR1 SGHRS and CDR2 YFSETQ. The CDR3 sequence is 18 residues long.

The chain joins TRBV6-4 to TRBJ1-1, with D uncertain. Germline CDR1 MRHNA, CDR2 SNTAGT. The CDR3 has 13 amino acids. V was cut by 6 bases and J by 3 bases, with 11 bases left in between. The CDR3 here is CASSMMEYTEAFF. The CDR3 DNA follows: TGTGCCAGCAGCATGATGGAGTACACTGAAGCTTTCTTT.

This sequence joins TRBV28 and TRBJ2-5; either TRBD1 or TRBD2 may fit D (5 bases each). CDR3 length: 15 residues. The ends were cut back, 6 bases at V and 2 bases at J, with 16 bases in the middle. Germline CDR1 is MDHEN and CDR2 is SYDVKM. CDR3 sequence reads: CASSPSGTPQETQYF. The CDR3 DNA is TGTGCCAGCAGCCCCTCCGGGACCCCACAAGAGACCCAGTACTTC.

The chain recombines TRBV30 with TRBJ1-1; D is undetermined. Trimming pared 4 bases from V and 11 bases from J, leaving 20 bases between. Germline V gene sequence: CDR1 GTSNPN, CDR2 SVGIG (reference sequence). The CDR3 length is 13 residues. CDR3 in amino acids: CAWTVSEVGPAFF. CDR3 DNA sequence: TGTGCCTGGACCGTAAGCGAGGTCGGACCGGCTTTCTTT.

This clone was observed a few times. This chain uses TRBV7-9 with TRBJ2-1, with a tentative D call TRBD2 (6 bases). The CDR3 has 16 amino acids. V was cut by 1 base and J by 0 bases, with 10 bases left in between. Looked up from germline, CDR1 is SEHNR and CDR2 is FQNEAQ (reference sequence). CDR3 in amino acids: CASSLVGGDSYNEQFF. The CDR3, as DNA: TGTGCCAGCAGCTTAGTCGGGGGAGACTCCTACAATGAGCAGTTCTTC. The entire variable domain, with the rest obtained from reference TRBV7-9 and TRBJ2-1, is as follows: DTGVSQNPRHKITKRGQNVTFRCDPISEHNRLYWYRQTLGQGPEFLTYFQNEAQLEKSRLLSDRFSAERPKGSFSTLEIQRTEQGDSAMYLCASSLVGGDSYNEQFFGPGTRLTVL.

The J gene is TRBJ1-5, the V gene TRBV19; possibly TRBD1 for D (6 bases). Germline CDR1 is LNHDA and CDR2 is SQIVND (reference sequence). Trimming left V 2 bases short and J 0 bases short, with 11 bases between. The length of the CDR3 is 16 residues. The CDR3 reads CASSILSGVSNQPQHF. DNA for the CDR3: TGTGCCAGTAGTATACTATCAGGGGTTAGCAATCAGCCCCAGCATTTT.

V is TRBV6-2 or TRBV6-3 and J is TRBJ1-6; D gene unclear. From germline, CDR1 is MNHEY and CDR2 SVGEGT. Trimming cost V 0 bases and J 13 bases, with 7 bases left between them. The CDR3 is made up of 12 amino acids. The CDR3 sequence: CASSYSLVPLHF. The CDR3 region has the DNA TGTGCCAGCAGTTACTCACTGGTTCCCCTCCACTTT.

The chain links TRBV14 to TRBJ1-3, with no clear D. The CDR3 totals 15 residues. The V and J ends lost 1 base and 1 base respectively, with 8 bases between them. Germline V gene data show CDR1 as SGHDN and CDR2 as FVKESK. CDR3 sequence: CASSQAGRSGNTIYF. In DNA form, the CDR3 reads TGTGCCAGCAGCCAAGCGGGCAGGTCTGGAAACACCATATATTTT.

The chain combines TRBV30 with TRBJ1-1; 7 bases line up with TRBD1. The CDR3 is 14 amino acids. With 3 bases clipped from V and 1 base from J, the junction kept 5 bases outside the gene matches. Looked up from germline, CDR1 is GTSNPN and CDR2 is SVGIG (reference sequence). This CDR3 is CAWSHRGPNTEAFF. The DNA for the CDR3 is TGTGCCTGGAGCCACAGGGGCCCGAACACTGAAGCTTTCTTT. Complete variable domain (other parts from reference TRBV30 and TRBJ1-1): SQTIHQWPATLVQPVGSPLSLECTVEGTSNPNLYWYRQAAGRGLQLLFYSVGIGQISSEVPQNLSASRPQDRQFILSSKKLLLSDSGFYLCAWSHRGPNTEAFFGQGTRLTVV.

The rearrangement links TRBV7-7 to TRBJ2-1, with D possibly being TRBD2 (5 bases). CDR1 and CDR2 from the germline V gene are SSHAT and FNYEAQ (reference sequence). The CDR3 extends over 15 amino acids. With 8 bases removed from V and 5 bases from J, the gap between germline ends came to 19 bases. CDR3 protein: CASRPSPGSNNEQFF. DNA of the CDR3: TGTGCCAGCCGACCCTCTCCGGGGAGTAACAATGAGCAGTTCTTC. Filled out from reference TRBV7-7 and TRBJ2-1, the complete variable domain reads GAGVSQSPRYKVTKRGQDVTLRCDPISSHATLYWYQQALGQGPEFLTYFNYEAQPDKSGLPSDRFSAERPEGSISTLTIQRTEQRDSAMYRCASRPSPGSNNEQFFGPGTRLTVL.

Here the CDR3 reads CASRTGNTGELFF. In DNA, the CDR3 is TGTGCCAGCAGGACAGGGAACACCGGGGAGCTGTTTTTT. This rearrangement joins TRBV27 to TRBJ2-2; D possibly corresponds to TRBD1 (6 bases). There are 13 residues in the CDR3. Germline V gives CDR1 MNHEY, CDR2 SMNVEV (reference sequence). Trimming left V 6 bases short and J 1 base short, with 6 bases between.

The V call is TRBV14, the J call TRBJ2-5, with D tentatively TRBD2 (8 bases). The CDR3 sequence is 13 residues long. CDR1 is SGHDN, CDR2 FVKESK, per germline. With 10 bases removed from V and 2 bases from J, the gap between germline ends came to 14 bases. CDR3 residues: CATAGGQQETQYF. The CDR3 DNA follows: TGTGCCACCGCGGGGGGACAGCAAGAGACCCAGTACTTC.

The rearrangement links TRBV11-2 to TRBJ1-2, with a weak D call TRBD1 (6 bases). The germline CDR1 and CDR2 sequences are SGHAT and FQNNGV. V lost 3 bases and J lost 6, with 11 bases in between. The CDR3 runs to 13 residues. This CDR3 is CASSLGTSHGYTF. The CDR3 DNA reads TGTGCCAGCAGCTTGGGGACATCCCATGGCTACACCTTC. The variable domain in full, with the rest retrieved from reference TRBV11-2 and TRBJ1-2, is EAGVAQSPRYKIIEKRQSVAFWCNPISGHATLYWYQQILGQGPKLLIQFQNNGVVDDSQLPKDRFSAERLKGVDSTLKIQPAKLEDSAVYLCASSLGTSHGYTFGSGTRLTVV.

The count of this clone is one. This chain joins TRBV4-1 and TRBJ2-5, with TRBD1 matching over 8 bases. In germline, CDR1 is MGHRA, CDR2 YSYEKL. The length of the CDR3 is 14 residues. The trim removed 4 bases at V and 5 bases at J, leaving 6 bases unmatched. The CDR3 loop reads CASSLQGAGETQYF. The CDR3 DNA sequence: TGCGCCAGCAGCCTCCAGGGGGCAGGGGAGACCCAGTACTTC.

The V call is TRBV7-9, the J call TRBJ1-1, with TRBD1 matching over 9 bases. V lost 3 bases to trimming and J lost 5 bases; unmatched junction nucleotides: 4. The length of the CDR3 is 14 residues. Germline V gene data show CDR1 as SEHNR and CDR2 as FQNEAQ (reference sequence). The CDR3 DNA reads TGTGCCAGCAGCTTTACAGGGGGCATAACTGAAGCTTTCTTT. Encoded protein: CASSFTGGITEAFF.

In regard to this clone: The germline gene is not matched at one end of the junction; a read error may be the cause. This rearrangement joins TRBV3-1 (or the pseudogene TRBV3-2) to TRBJ2-1; D is perhaps TRBD2 (5 bases). CDR1 is LGHDT and CDR2 is YNNKEL in the germline V gene (reference sequence). This CDR3 contains 12 residues. CDR3 protein: CASSQDLGGTVF. The DNA of the CDR3 is TGTGCCAGCAGCCAAGATCTAGGAGGCACGGTCTTC.

The chain uses TRBV13 and TRBJ1-1; D may be TRBD1 (5 bases). V lost 5 bases and J lost 0, with 10 bases in between. Germline CDR1 PRHDT, CDR2 FYEKMQ (reference sequence). This CDR3 spans 14 amino acids. This chain's CDR3 is CASSPGRVNTEAFF. In DNA form, the CDR3 reads TGTGCCAGCAGCCCGGGACGGGTGAACACTGAAGCTTTCTTT. The full variable domain, completed using reference TRBV13 and TRBJ1-1, is AAGVIQSPRHLIKEKRETATLKCYPIPRHDTVYWYQQGPGQDPQFLISFYEKMQSDKGSIPDRFSAQQFSDYHSELNMSSLELGDSALYFCASSPGRVNTEAFFGQGTRLTVV.

The rearrangement joins TRBV27 to TRBJ1-5, with 9 bases aligning to TRBD1. The CDR3 totals 18 residues. Germline assignment: CDR1 MNHEY and CDR2 SMNVEV (reference sequence). V lost 5 bases and J lost 2; bases outside the gene matches: 13. The CDR3 loop is CASSRIGGQGRGNQPQHF. DNA of the CDR3: TGTGCCAGCAGTCGAATTGGGGGACAGGGTCGTGGCAATCAGCCCCAGCATTTT.

V gene TRBV6-5 combines with J gene TRBJ1-1; D not certain. V was shortened by 4 bases and J by 2 bases, with 14 bases between the two germline ends. The CDR3 runs to 15 residues. The germline gives CDR1 MNHEY, CDR2 SVGAGI. CDR3 residues: CASSSPRADNTEAFF. For the CDR3, the DNA is TGTGCCAGCAGTTCACCCCGGGCGGATAACACTGAAGCTTTCTTT.

The V call is TRBV4-1, the J call TRBJ2-7, with no clear D. Germline V gives CDR1 MGHRA, CDR2 YSYEKL. The CDR3 is made up of 16 amino acids. The V end lost 0 bases, the J end lost 0 bases, and 12 bases lay between the germline ends. The CDR3 DNA sequence: TGCGCCAGCAGCCAAGATCCGCGCCAGCCCTCCTACGAGCAGTACTTC. Residues: CASSQDPRQPSYEQYF.

V gene TRBV7-7 combines with J gene TRBJ2-1, with 7 bases lining up with TRBD2. V dropped 4 bases and J dropped 8; count of bases not matched to a gene: 11. Per germline, CDR1 SSHAT and CDR2 FNYEAQ (reference sequence). The length of the CDR3 is 15 residues. The CDR3 DNA sequence: TGTGCCAGCAGCTCCGGACTAGGGGTTTGGGATGAGCAGTTCTTC. This sequence encodes CASSSGLGVWDEQFF.

V usage is TRBV28 and J usage is TRBJ2-1, with D perhaps matching TRBD2 (6 bases). Germline V gene data show CDR1 as MDHEN and CDR2 as SYDVKM. V lost 5 bases and J lost 8, with 13 bases in between. The CDR3 consists of 13 residues. The CDR3 DNA reads as TGTGCCAGCAGTGCTACTCTAGCGTATGAGCAGTTCTTC. This sequence encodes CASSATLAYEQFF.

This clone occurred once. V usage is TRBV6-5 and J usage is TRBJ1-3; the D is unclear. V dropped 10 bases and J dropped 3 bases, with 19 bases sitting between them. Germline CDR1 is MNHEY and CDR2 is SVGAGI. This CDR3 has 15 residues. The CDR3 sequence is CATSIVAMGGNTIYF. CDR3 in DNA: TGTGCCACCTCCATAGTTGCGATGGGTGGAAACACCATATATTTT.